These 22 T cell receptor beta chains originate from one sample sequenced in a study of cytomegalovirus exposure and HLA in healthy donors (dated by TCRdb to the late 2010s). The library was prepared using the immunoSEQ multiplex PCR assay. The multiplex PCR relied on a mix of 60 forward primers for TCR Vbeta segments and 13 reverse primers for TCR Jbeta segments. TCRdb mirrors the immuneACCESS table, restricted to in-frame sequences. Some clones are absent from its copies; in checked studies, under half trace to an unresolved V gene, and the reason for the others is unknown. The sample yields about 72,000 clones; more than 75% were counted once. The ten largest clonotypes hold 3% to 3.5% of the sample. Sequencing input: PBMCs. These receptors originate from a man in his forties or fifties in good health and CMV-seronegative.

The chain carries TRBV27 and TRBJ2-2; D gene unclear. The CDR3 length is 15 residues. From germline, CDR1 is MNHEY and CDR2 SMNVEV (reference sequence). V lost 0 bases to trimming and J lost 5 bases, with 10 bases between them. CDR3 sequence reads: CASSLSHPRTGELFF. The CDR3 bases are TGTGCCAGCAGTTTATCCCACCCCAGAACCGGGGAGCTGTTTTTT.

The chain carries TRBV30 and TRBJ2-3; D perhaps matches TRBD2 (5 bases). Trimming cost V 3 bases and J 1 base, with 8 bases left between them. The CDR3 contains 13 residues. Germline V gene lookup returns CDR1 GTSNPN and CDR2 SVGIG (reference sequence). The CDR3 protein is CAWSGVGTDTQYF. The CDR3 DNA is TGTGCCTGGAGCGGGGTAGGCACAGATACGCAGTATTTT.

The count of this clone is one. This chain uses TRBV5-4 with TRBJ1-5, with D possibly being TRBD1 (6 bases). Germline-derived CDR1 and CDR2 are SGHNT and YYREEE (reference sequence). CDR3 length equals 14 residues. V lost 4 bases to trimming and J lost 0 bases, with 8 bases between them. The CDR3 DNA is TGTGCCAGCAGCCGGGACAATAGCAATCAGCCCCAGCATTTT. Its protein is CASSRDNSNQPQHF.

This clone showed up just a few times. The rearrangement links TRBV10-3 to TRBJ1-3; weak D call: TRBD1 (5 bases). Trimming pared 10 bases from V and 0 bases from J, leaving 16 bases between. The CDR3 has 15 residues. Germline-derived CDR1 and CDR2 are ENHRY and SYGVKD. The chain's CDR3 is CATSDSRSSGNTIYF. CDR3 bases: TGTGCCACCTCCGACAGTAGGAGCTCTGGAAACACCATATATTTT.

V usage is TRBV7-2 and J usage is TRBJ1-1; the D is unclear. From germline, CDR1 is SGHTA and CDR2 FQGNSA. V was cut by 5 bases and J by 5 bases, with 15 bases left in between. This CDR3 is 14 amino acids long. Here the CDR3 reads CASSPSYLETEAFF. The CDR3 DNA is TGTGCCAGCAGCCCCTCCTACCTGGAGACTGAAGCTTTCTTT.

J is TRBJ2-7 and V is TRBV7-6, with D maybe TRBD1 (6 bases). The CDR3 runs 16 residues. Trimming pared 5 bases from V and 0 bases from J, leaving 17 bases between. Germline V gene sequence: CDR1 SGHVS, CDR2 FNYEAQ. The CDR3 bases are TGTGCCAGCAGCCCGAGACAGGCACACCACTCCTACGAGCAGTACTTC. As protein: CASSPRQAHHSYEQYF.

The V call is TRBV5-5, the J call TRBJ1-2; D is unclear. Germline V gene lookup returns CDR1 SGHKS and CDR2 YYEKEE (reference sequence). Trimming took off 4 bases at V and 6 bases at J, with 13 bases between the two ends. The CDR3 totals 13 residues. The CDR3 loop reads CASSLGQTHGYTF. The CDR3 region has the DNA TGTGCCAGCAGCCTTGGGCAGACACATGGCTACACCTTC.

The chain recombines TRBV10-2 with TRBJ1-1, with no clear D. Germline V gene data show CDR1 as WSHSY and CDR2 as SAAADI. The V end lost 0 bases, the J end lost 3 bases, and 8 bases lay between the germline ends. The CDR3 totals 14 residues. The CDR3 spells CASSESSGYTEAFF. CDR3 DNA: TGCGCCAGCAGTGAGTCGTCGGGGTACACTGAAGCTTTCTTT.

The gene calls are TRBV28 and TRBJ2-7; D not resolved. V lost 10 bases and J lost 0, with 13 bases in between. The CDR3 spans 13 residues. CDR1 and CDR2 from the germline V gene are MDHEN and SYDVKM. The CDR3 DNA sequence: TGTGCCATTTCAACACCCAACTCCTACGAGCAGTACTTC. This translates into CAISTPNSYEQYF.

There are a few counts of this clone. The gene calls are TRBV5-6 and TRBJ1-1, with D uncertain. Germline lookup yields CDR1 SGHDT and CDR2 YYEEEE. V lost 0 bases and J 1 base, leaving 7 bases between the germline ends. The CDR3 extends over 14 amino acids. CDR3 nucleotide sequence: TGTGCCAGCAGCTTGGACCTAGGGAACACTGAAGCTTTCTTT. Its protein is CASSLDLGNTEAFF.

The chain recombines TRBV28 with TRBJ1-1; D unresolved. Trimming stripped 5 bases from V and 0 bases from J, with 13 bases between. The length of the CDR3 is 15 residues. Germline V gene lookup returns CDR1 MDHEN and CDR2 SYDVKM. The CDR3: CASSPPGLMNTEAFF. CDR3 bases: TGTGCCAGCAGTCCTCCCGGTTTAATGAACACTGAAGCTTTCTTT.

The chain is built from TRBV6-5 and TRBJ2-5; unclear D gene. The end of the DNA aligns better with TRBJ2-7, so the J call may be wrong. The V gene's germline CDR1 is MNHEY and CDR2 SVGAGI. The CDR3 extends over 11 amino acids. CDR3 amino acids: CASSLGYEQYF. DNA of the CDR3: TGTGCCAGCAGTTTGGGCTACGAGCAGTACTTC.

CDR3 sequence reads: CATSGGSARTNNEQFF. Written as DNA, the CDR3 is TGTGCCACCTCGGGGGGTTCGGCGAGGACTAACAATGAGCAGTTCTTC. The chain is built from TRBV15 and TRBJ2-1; 7 bases are shared with TRBD2. This CDR3 has 16 residues. V lost 8 bases, J lost 5 bases, and 15 bases stayed unmatched. CDR1 and CDR2 (germline): LNHNV, YYDKDF (reference sequence).

This chain uses TRBV4-2 with TRBJ2-1; TRBD2 matches at 8 bases. Germline V gives CDR1 LGHNA, CDR2 YNFKEQ. V lost 3 bases and J lost 6; bases outside the gene matches: 4. The CDR3 extends over 14 amino acids. The CDR3 DNA reads TGTGCCAGCAGCCACGCGGGGGGCCTCAATGAGCAGTTCTTC. Translation gives CASSHAGGLNEQFF.

V is TRBV4-1 and J is TRBJ1-2, with TRBD1 matching over 11 bases. This CDR3 has 15 residues. Germline CDR1 and CDR2: MGHRA and YSYEKL. J was trimmed by 8 bases and V by 4 bases; bases with no gene match: 9. The chain's CDR3 is CASSLNGQGAEGYTF. The CDR3 DNA reads TGCGCCAGCAGCCTAAACGGACAGGGGGCTGAGGGCTACACCTTC.

The chain carries TRBV6-1 and TRBJ1-2, with D possibly TRBD1 on 6 matching bases. Germline lookup yields CDR1 MNHNS and CDR2 SASEGT. V shed 8 bases and J shed 7 bases, with 14 bases lying between them. The CDR3 loop spans 12 amino acids. CDR3 sequence: CASSGGQFGYTF. Written as DNA, the CDR3 is TGTGCCAGCTCCGGCGGACAGTTTGGCTACACCTTC.

The J gene is TRBJ1-2, the V gene TRBV4-1, with D unresolved. This CDR3 contains 13 residues. With 6 bases removed from V and 8 bases from J, the gap between germline ends came to 16 bases. Germline V gives CDR1 MGHRA, CDR2 YSYEKL. The CDR3 nucleotides read TGCGCCAGCAGTAAAACCGAGGGCGGCGGCTACACCTTC. Amino acids: CASSKTEGGGYTF.

The J gene is TRBJ2-5, the V gene TRBV6-5; D may be TRBD1 (7 bases). The DNA end is a closer match to TRBJ2-7, so the J assignment may be wrong. Germline CDR1 reads MNHEY; CDR2 reads SVGAGI. The CDR3 is 15 amino acids. The CDR3 here is CASSQRGRGNYEQYF. The CDR3 nucleotides read TGTGCCAGCAGCCAGAGGGGGCGGGGCAACTACGAGCAGTACTTC.

The sample holds a few counts of this clone. V gene TRBV19 combines with J gene TRBJ1-2; 7 positions match TRBD1. Germline V CDR1 and CDR2: LNHDA, SQIVND (reference sequence). V shed 6 bases, J shed 2 bases, and the junction held 9 bases outside the gene matches. The CDR3 covers 15 residues. CDR3 sequence (DNA): TGTGCCAGTAGAACCTCGGGACAGTCGAACTATGGCTACACCTTC. Amino acids: CASRTSGQSNYGYTF.

The CDR3 sequence: CASSDRNTGELFF. The CDR3 DNA reads TGTGCCAGCAGCGACAGGAACACCGGGGAGCTGTTTTTT. The chain uses TRBV11-2 and TRBJ2-2, with D possibly matching TRBD1 (5 bases). Trimming took off 5 bases at V and 1 base at J, with 5 bases between the two ends. This CDR3 spans 13 amino acids. Looked up from germline, CDR1 is SGHAT and CDR2 is FQNNGV.

The chain is built from TRBV11-2 and TRBJ1-1; D is ambiguous. The germline V gene has CDR1 SGHAT and CDR2 FQNNGV. The CDR3 has 12 residues. V was trimmed by 4 bases and J by 7 bases, leaving 10 bases between them. CDR3 DNA sequence: TGTGCCAGCAGCTCTCTAGCAGGTGAAGCTTTCTTT. This gives the protein CASSSLAGEAFF.

The chain couples TRBV6-1 to TRBJ1-5; TRBD1 matches 7 bases. The CDR3 has 15 amino acids. CDR1 is MNHNS and CDR2 is SASEGT in the germline V gene. CDR3 loop: CAWPQTGSSNQPQHF. For the CDR3, the DNA is TGTGCTTGGCCGCAGACAGGGAGTTCCAATCAGCCCCAGCATTTT.